The present TCR beta chain was sequenced within a study of blood T cell repertoires in COVID-19. Per the study methods: Reference gene primer amplification in the assay estimated nucleated cell counts. Here immunoSEQ multiplex PCR was the method, and the copy in TCRdb shows in-frame clones only, minus some. That table furnishes V, J and clone size, whereas the DNA furnished D and trimming. The sample gives about 46,000 clones, over 75% of which show up once; less than 35% is in the top ten. A single count supports this clone. CDR1 and CDR2 from the germline V gene are SGHNT and YYREEE (reference sequence). Trimming left V 4 bases short and J 2 bases short, with 11 bases between. This CDR3 is 14 amino acids long.

The clonotype was recovered from a woman aged 80 or older with COVID-19, enrolled during active disease. The rearrangement uses TRBV5-4 and TRBJ2-3; D possibly corresponds to TRBD2 (7 bases). Sequencing was carried out using peripheral blood. This CDR3 reads CASSIRGATDTQYF. The CDR3 coding sequence is TGTGCCAGCAGCATCCGGGGGGCCACAGATACGCAGTATTTT.